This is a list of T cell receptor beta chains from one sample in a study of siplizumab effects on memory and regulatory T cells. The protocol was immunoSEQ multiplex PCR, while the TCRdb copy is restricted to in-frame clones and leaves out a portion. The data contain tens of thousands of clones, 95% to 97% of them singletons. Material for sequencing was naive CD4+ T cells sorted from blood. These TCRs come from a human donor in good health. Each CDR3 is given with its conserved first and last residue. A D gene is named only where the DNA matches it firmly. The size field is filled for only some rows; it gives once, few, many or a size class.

CDR3: CASRNVGGTEAFF
DNA: TGTGCCAGCAGGAATGTAGGGGGCACTGAAGCTTTCTTT
V: TRBV7-6
size: once
D: .
J: TRBJ1-1

CDR3: CASAGTGYETQYF
DNA: TGTGCTAGTGCCGGGACAGGGTATGAGACCCAGTACTTC
V: TRBV12-5
size: .
D: TRBD1
J: TRBJ2-5

CDR3: CASSIDPTFEQYF
DNA: TGTGCCAGTAGTATAGATCCCACTTTCGAGCAGTACTTC
V: TRBV19
size: .
D: .
J: TRBJ2-7

CDR3: CASARTGANEKLFF
DNA: TGCGCCAGCGCCCGGACAGGGGCTAATGAAAAACTGTTTTTT
V: TRBV5-1
size: .
D: TRBD1
J: TRBJ1-4

CDR3: CASRDSGGASTDTQYF
DNA: TGTGCCAGCAGAGACAGCGGGGGGGCCAGTACAGATACGCAGTATTTT
V: TRBV6-6
size: .
D: TRBD2
J: TRBJ2-3

CDR3: CAAHTVWGGEQFF
DNA: TGTGCCGCCCACACCGTCTGGGGGGGGGAGCAGTTCTTC
V: TRBV25-1
size: .
D: TRBD2
J: TRBJ2-1

CDR3: CASSPVLVMNTEAFF
DNA: TGTGCCAGCTCACCGGTACTCGTCATGAACACTGAAGCTTTCTTT
V: TRBV18
size: .
D: .
J: TRBJ1-1

CDR3: CASSQGPNNEQFF
DNA: TGTGCCAGCAGCCAAGGACCGAACAATGAGCAGTTCTTC
V: TRBV7-3
size: once
D: .
J: TRBJ2-1

CDR3: CASSFWGLQETQYF
DNA: TGTGCCAGCAGCTTTTGGGGCCTACAAGAGACCCAGTACTTC
V: TRBV7-9
size: once
D: .
J: TRBJ2-5

CDR3: CASSLDSDTQYF
DNA: TGTGCCAGCAGCTTAGATTCAGATACGCAGTATTTT
V: TRBV7-2
size: .
D: .
J: TRBJ2-3

CDR3: CASSGRVDTQYF
DNA: TGTGCCAGCAGTGGGCGGGTTGATACGCAGTATTTT
V: TRBV25-1
size: .
D: .
J: TRBJ2-3

CDR3: CASSLVTGPRVSNEQFF
DNA: TGTGCCAGCAGCCTAGTTACAGGTCCTCGGGTAAGCAATGAGCAGTTCTTC
V: TRBV7-2
size: .
D: .
J: TRBJ2-1

CDR3: CASRQGAGELFF
DNA: TGTGCCAGCAGACAGGGGGCCGGGGAGCTGTTTTTT
V: TRBV6-5
size: .
D: TRBD1
J: TRBJ2-2

CDR3: CSVDGQGPYEQYF
DNA: TGCAGCGTTGACGGACAGGGCCCTTACGAGCAGTACTTC
V: TRBV29-1
size: .
D: TRBD1
J: TRBJ2-7

CDR3: CAWIKGTANTEAFF
DNA: TGTGCCTGGATCAAGGGAACCGCGAACACTGAAGCTTTCTTT
V: TRBV30
size: .
D: .
J: TRBJ1-1

CDR3: CASSRTLAGAGDTQYF
DNA: TGCGCCAGCAGCCGAACGCTAGCGGGGGCCGGAGATACGCAGTATTTT
V: TRBV4-1
size: .
D: TRBD2
J: TRBJ2-3

CDR3: CASTGGLFNTGELFF
DNA: TGTGCCAGTACGGGAGGGCTCTTCAACACCGGGGAGCTGTTTTTT
V: TRBV19
size: .
D: TRBD2
J: TRBJ2-2

CDR3: CASSLGGQGTQPQHF
DNA: TGTGCCAGCAGCTTAGGGGGGCAGGGTACTCAGCCCCAGCATTTT
V: TRBV7-2
size: .
D: .
J: TRBJ1-5

CDR3: CASSPSGSYTDTQYF
DNA: TGTGCCAGCAGCCCGTCCGGGAGTTACACAGATACGCAGTATTTT
V: TRBV7-3
size: .
D: .
J: TRBJ2-3

CDR3: CASSPGTGGRITDTQYF
DNA: TGTGCCAGCTCACCCGGGACAGGGGGCCGGATCACAGATACGCAGTATTTT
V: TRBV18
size: .
D: TRBD1
J: TRBJ2-3

CDR3: CASSVTSTGSADTQYF
DNA: TGTGCCAGCAGCGTTACTTCGACAGGGAGTGCAGATACGCAGTATTTT
V: TRBV9
size: .
D: TRBD1
J: TRBJ2-3

CDR3: CASRFKTGEQFF
DNA: TGTGCCAGCAGGTTTAAGACCGGTGAGCAGTTCTTC
V: TRBV13
size: .
D: .
J: TRBJ2-1

CDR3: CASSDSGVYNEQFF
DNA: TGTGCCAGCAGCGATAGCGGGGTCTACAATGAGCAGTTCTTC
V: TRBV21-1
size: .
D: .
J: TRBJ2-1

CDR3: CASSIMGTNSYNEQFF
DNA: TGTGCCAGTAGTATAATGGGGACTAACAGCTACAATGAGCAGTTCTTC
V: TRBV19
size: .
D: TRBD2
J: TRBJ2-1

CDR3: CASSSGASTDTQYF
DNA: TGTGCCAGCAGCTCTGGAGCAAGCACAGATACGCAGTATTTT
V: TRBV11-3
size: .
D: .
J: TRBJ2-3

CDR3: CASSLPRTRSGELFF
DNA: TGTGCCAGCAGTTTACCCCGGACTAGGTCCGGGGAGCTGTTTTTT
V: TRBV28
size: .
D: TRBD2
J: TRBJ2-2

CDR3: CASSLVGQLSYEQYF
DNA: TGTGCCAGCAGCTTAGTCGGACAGCTCTCCTACGAGCAGTACTTC
V: TRBV7-2
size: .
D: .
J: TRBJ2-7

CDR3: CAWSVGILAGSDTQYF
DNA: TGTGCCTGGAGTGTAGGGATACTAGCGGGGTCTGATACGCAGTATTTT
V: TRBV30
size: .
D: TRBD2
J: TRBJ2-3

CDR3: CSVVGLGGSTEAFF
DNA: TGCAGCGTTGTGGGGCTGGGAGGGAGCACTGAAGCTTTCTTT
V: TRBV29-1
size: .
D: .
J: TRBJ1-1

CDR3: CASGTGGTGNTIYF
DNA: TGTGCCAGTGGGACGGGTGGAACTGGAAACACCATATATTTT
V: TRBV19
size: once
D: .
J: TRBJ1-3

CDR3: CASSYSQEQYF
DNA: TGTGCCAGCAGTTACTCCCAGGAGCAGTACTTC
V: TRBV6-6
size: .
D: .
J: TRBJ2-7

CDR3: CASSQEGGALNQPQHF
DNA: TGCGCCAGCAGCCAAGAAGGGGGGGCGCTCAATCAGCCCCAGCATTTT
V: TRBV4-1
size: .
D: .
J: TRBJ1-5

CDR3: CASSFSRGGPGTDTQYF
DNA: TGTGCCAGCAGCTTCTCGCGGGGGGGCCCGGGCACAGATACGCAGTATTTT
V: TRBV7-3
size: .
D: TRBD2
J: TRBJ2-3

CDR3: CASSLVRGTYEQYF
DNA: TGTGCCAGCAGCTTAGTCAGGGGAACCTACGAGCAGTACTTC
V: TRBV7-2
size: .
D: .
J: TRBJ2-7

CDR3: CASSLRGGLADTQYF
DNA: TGTGCCAGCAGCTTAAGGGGCGGGCTGGCAGATACGCAGTATTTT
V: TRBV7-3
size: .
D: .
J: TRBJ2-3

CDR3: CASTNGQGYGYTF
DNA: TGTGCCAGCACCAACGGACAGGGCTATGGCTACACCTTC
V: TRBV7-9
size: .
D: TRBD1
J: TRBJ1-2

CDR3: CASSLRLAGEDTQYF
DNA: TGTGCCAGCAGCTTGAGGCTAGCGGGGGAAGATACGCAGTATTTT
V: TRBV5-4
size: .
D: TRBD2
J: TRBJ2-3

CDR3: CASRGLAGRTDTQYF
DNA: TGTGCCAGCAGGGGACTAGCGGGGCGCACAGATACGCAGTATTTT
V: TRBV2
size: .
D: TRBD2
J: TRBJ2-3

CDR3: CASSDMERGFPYEQYF
DNA: TGTGCCAGCAGTGATATGGAGCGGGGGTTCCCTTACGAGCAGTACTTC
V: TRBV25-1
size: .
D: TRBD2
J: TRBJ2-7

CDR3: CASSFSSGTTEAFF
DNA: TGTGCCAGCAGCTTTTCCTCCGGGACCACTGAAGCTTTCTTT
V: TRBV7-2
size: .
D: .
J: TRBJ1-1

CDR3: CASSVELAGGSYNEQFF
DNA: TGTGCCAGCAGCGTAGAGCTAGCGGGGGGGTCCTACAATGAGCAGTTCTTC
V: TRBV9
size: .
D: TRBD2
J: TRBJ2-1

CDR3: CASSRTGNQPQHF
DNA: TGTGCCAGCAGTAGGACGGGGAATCAGCCCCAGCATTTT
V: TRBV6-5
size: .
D: .
J: TRBJ1-5